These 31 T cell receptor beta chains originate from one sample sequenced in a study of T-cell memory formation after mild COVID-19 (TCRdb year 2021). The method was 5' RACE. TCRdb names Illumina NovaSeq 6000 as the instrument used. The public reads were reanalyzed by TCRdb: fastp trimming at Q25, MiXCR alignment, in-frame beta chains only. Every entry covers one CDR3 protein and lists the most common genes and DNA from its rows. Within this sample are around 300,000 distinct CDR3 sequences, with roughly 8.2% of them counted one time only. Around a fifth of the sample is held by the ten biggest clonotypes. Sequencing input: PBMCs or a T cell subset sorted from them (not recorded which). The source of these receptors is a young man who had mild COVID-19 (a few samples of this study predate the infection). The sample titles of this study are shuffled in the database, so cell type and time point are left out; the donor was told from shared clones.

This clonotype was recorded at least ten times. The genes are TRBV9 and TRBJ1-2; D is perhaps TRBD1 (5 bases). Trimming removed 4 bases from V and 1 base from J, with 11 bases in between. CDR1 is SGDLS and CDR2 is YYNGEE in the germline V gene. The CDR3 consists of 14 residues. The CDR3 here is CASSRTRDNYGYTF. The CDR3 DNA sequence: TGTGCCAGCAGCAGAACCAGGGATAACTATGGCTACACCTTC.

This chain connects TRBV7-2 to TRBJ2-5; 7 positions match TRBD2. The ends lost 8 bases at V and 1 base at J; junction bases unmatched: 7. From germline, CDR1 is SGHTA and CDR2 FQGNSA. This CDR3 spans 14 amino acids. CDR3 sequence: CASLLVAGQETQYF. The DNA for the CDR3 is TGTGCCAGCTTATTAGTAGCGGGCCAAGAGACCCAGTACTTC.

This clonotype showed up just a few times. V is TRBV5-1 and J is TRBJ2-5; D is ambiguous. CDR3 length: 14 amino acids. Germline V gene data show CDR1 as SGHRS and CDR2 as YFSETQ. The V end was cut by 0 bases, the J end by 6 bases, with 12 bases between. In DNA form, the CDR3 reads TGCGCCAGCAGCTTGGATGGGGTGTTGAAGACCCAGTACTTC. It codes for CASSLDGVLKTQYF.

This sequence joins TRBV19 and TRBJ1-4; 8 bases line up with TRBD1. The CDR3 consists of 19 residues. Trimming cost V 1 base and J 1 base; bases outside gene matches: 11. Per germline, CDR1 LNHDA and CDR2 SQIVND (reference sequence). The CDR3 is CASSIGGQDFIGTNEKLFF. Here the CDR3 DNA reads TGTGCCAGTAGTATAGGGGGACAGGACTTCATCGGAACTAATGAAAAACTGTTTTTT.

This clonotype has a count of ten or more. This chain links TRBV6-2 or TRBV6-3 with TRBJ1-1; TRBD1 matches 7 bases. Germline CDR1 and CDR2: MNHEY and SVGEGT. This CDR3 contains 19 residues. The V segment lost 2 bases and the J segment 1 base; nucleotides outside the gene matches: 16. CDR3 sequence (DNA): TGTGCCAGCAGTTACCCCCTCTTGACAGGGCAGGGTTGGAACACTGAAGCTTTCTTT. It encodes CASSYPLLTGQGWNTEAFF.

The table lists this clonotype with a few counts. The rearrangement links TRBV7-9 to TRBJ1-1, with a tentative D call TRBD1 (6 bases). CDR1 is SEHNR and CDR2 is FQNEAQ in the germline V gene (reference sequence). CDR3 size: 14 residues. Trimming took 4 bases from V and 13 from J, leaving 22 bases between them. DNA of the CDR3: TGTGCCAGCAGCTCATCCGGGACACACCCTGGGGGTTTCTTT. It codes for CASSSSGTHPGGFF.

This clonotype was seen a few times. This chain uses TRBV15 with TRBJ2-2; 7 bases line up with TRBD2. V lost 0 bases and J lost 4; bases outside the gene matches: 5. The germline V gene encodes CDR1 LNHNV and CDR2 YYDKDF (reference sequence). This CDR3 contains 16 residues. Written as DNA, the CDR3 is TGTGCCACCAGCAGAGACCGGCTAGCGGCCACCGGGGAGCTGTTTTTT. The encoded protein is CATSRDRLAATGELFF. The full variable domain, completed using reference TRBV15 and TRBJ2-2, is DAMVIQNPRYQVTQFGKPVTLSCSQTLNHNVMYWYQQKSSQAPKLLFHYYDKDFNNEADTPDNFQSRRPNTSFCFLDIRSPGLGDTAMYLCATSRDRLAATGELFFGEGSRLTVL.

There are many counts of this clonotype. The CDR3 reads CASSFRLGDRETQYF. The DNA of the CDR3 is TGTGCCAGCAGTTTCCGTTTGGGGGATCGGGAGACCCAGTACTTC. The genes are TRBV12-3 or TRBV12-4 and TRBJ2-5, with D perhaps being TRBD1 or TRBD2 (5 bases each). Trimming shortened V by 3 bases and J by 5 bases, and 16 bases separated the two germline ends. There are 15 residues in the CDR3.

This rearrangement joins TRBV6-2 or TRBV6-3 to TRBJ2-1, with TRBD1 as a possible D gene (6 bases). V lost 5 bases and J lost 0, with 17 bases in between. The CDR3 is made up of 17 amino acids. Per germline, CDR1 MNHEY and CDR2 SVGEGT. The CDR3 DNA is TGTGCCAGCAGTGGGGAAGTCGACAGGAGCTCCTACAATGAGCAGTTCTTC. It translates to CASSGEVDRSSYNEQFF.

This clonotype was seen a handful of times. The CDR3 nucleotides are TGTGCCACCCAGCTCTCGGGACAGAGGAACACTGAAGCTTTCTTT. Residues: CATQLSGQRNTEAFF. V gene TRBV6-5 combines with J gene TRBJ1-1; 7 bases align to TRBD1. V shed 10 bases and J 1 base; nucleotides not matched to a gene: 12. CDR1 and CDR2 from the germline V gene are MNHEY and SVGAGI. The CDR3 covers 15 residues.

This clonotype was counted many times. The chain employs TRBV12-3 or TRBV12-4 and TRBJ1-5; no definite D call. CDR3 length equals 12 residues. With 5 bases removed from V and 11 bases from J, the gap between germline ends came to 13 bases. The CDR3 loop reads CASSTDQLAQHF. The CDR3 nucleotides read TGTGCCAGCAGTACGGACCAGTTGGCCCAGCATTTT.

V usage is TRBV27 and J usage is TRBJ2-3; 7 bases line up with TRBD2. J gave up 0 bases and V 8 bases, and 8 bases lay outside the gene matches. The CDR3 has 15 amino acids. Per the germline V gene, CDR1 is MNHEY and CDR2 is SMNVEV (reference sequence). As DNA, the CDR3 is TGTGCCAGCTCCCCAGCGGGAACTAGCACAGATACGCAGTATTTT. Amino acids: CASSPAGTSTDTQYF.

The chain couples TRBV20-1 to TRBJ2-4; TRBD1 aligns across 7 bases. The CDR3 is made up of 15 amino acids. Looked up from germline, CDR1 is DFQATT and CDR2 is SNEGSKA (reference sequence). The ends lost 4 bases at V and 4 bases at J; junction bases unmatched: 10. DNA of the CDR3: TGCAGTGCTACCGGGACAGCGGAGTTTAAAAACATTCAGTACTTC. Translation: CSATGTAEFKNIQYF.

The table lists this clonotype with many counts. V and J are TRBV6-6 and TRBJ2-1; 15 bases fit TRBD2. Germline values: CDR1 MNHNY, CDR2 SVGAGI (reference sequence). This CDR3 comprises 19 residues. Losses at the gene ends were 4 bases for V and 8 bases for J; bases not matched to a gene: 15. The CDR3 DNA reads TGTGCCAGCAGTTCCGGACTAGCGGGGGGGCTTCTCCTTGTCGATGAGCAGTTCTTC. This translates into CASSSGLAGGLLLVDEQFF.

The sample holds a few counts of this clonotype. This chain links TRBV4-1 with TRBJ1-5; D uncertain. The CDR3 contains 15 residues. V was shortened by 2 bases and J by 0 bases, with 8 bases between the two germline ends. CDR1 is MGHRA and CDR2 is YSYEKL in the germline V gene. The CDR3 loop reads CASSQRQVSNQPQHF. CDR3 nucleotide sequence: TGCGCCAGCAGCCAAAGGCAGGTTAGCAATCAGCCCCAGCATTTT.

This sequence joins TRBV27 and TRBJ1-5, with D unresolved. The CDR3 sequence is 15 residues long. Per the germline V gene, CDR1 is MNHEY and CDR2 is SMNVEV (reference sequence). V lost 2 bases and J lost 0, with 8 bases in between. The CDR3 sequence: CASSLRGASNQPQHF. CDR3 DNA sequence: TGTGCCAGCAGTTTACGAGGCGCTAGCAATCAGCCCCAGCATTTT.

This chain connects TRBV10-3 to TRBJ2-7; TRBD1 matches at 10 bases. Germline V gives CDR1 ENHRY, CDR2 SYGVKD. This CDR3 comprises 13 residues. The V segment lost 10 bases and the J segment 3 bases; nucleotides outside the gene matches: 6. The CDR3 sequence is CATAGQGSYEQYV. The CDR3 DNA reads TGTGCCACCGCGGGACAGGGGAGCTACGAGCAGTACGTC.

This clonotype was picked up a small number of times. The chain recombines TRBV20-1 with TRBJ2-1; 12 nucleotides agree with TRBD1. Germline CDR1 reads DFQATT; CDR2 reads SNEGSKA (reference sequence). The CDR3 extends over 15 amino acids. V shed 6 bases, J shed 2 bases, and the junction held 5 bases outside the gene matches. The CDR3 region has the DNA TGCAGTGCCCGGGGACAGGGGGCCACCTACAATGAGCAGTTCTTC. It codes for CSARGQGATYNEQFF.

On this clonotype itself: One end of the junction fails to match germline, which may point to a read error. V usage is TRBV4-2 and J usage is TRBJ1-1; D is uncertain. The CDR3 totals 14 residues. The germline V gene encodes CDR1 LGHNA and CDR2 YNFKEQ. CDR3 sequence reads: CASIQAVENTEAFF. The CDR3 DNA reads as TGTGCCAGCATCCAAGCGGTCGAGAACACTGAAGCTTTCTTT.

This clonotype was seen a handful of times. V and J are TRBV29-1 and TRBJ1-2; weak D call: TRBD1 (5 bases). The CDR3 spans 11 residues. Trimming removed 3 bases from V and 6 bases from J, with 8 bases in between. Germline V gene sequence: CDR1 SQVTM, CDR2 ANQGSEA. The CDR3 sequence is CSVEGVDGYTF. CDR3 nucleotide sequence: TGCAGCGTTGAGGGGGTGGATGGCTACACCTTC. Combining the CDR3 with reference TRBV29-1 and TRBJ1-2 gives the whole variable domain SAVISQKPSRDICQRGTSLTIQCQVDSQVTMMFWYRQQPGQSLTLIATANQGSEATYESGFVIDKFPISRPNLTFSTLTVSNMSPEDSSIYLCSVEGVDGYTFGSGTRLTVV.

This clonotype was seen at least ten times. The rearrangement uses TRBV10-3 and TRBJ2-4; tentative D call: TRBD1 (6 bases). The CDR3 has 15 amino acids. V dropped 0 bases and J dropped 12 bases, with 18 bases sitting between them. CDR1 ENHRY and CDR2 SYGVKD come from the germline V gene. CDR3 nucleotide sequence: TGTGCCATCAGTGAGTCATTAAAGGGGGAGAGGAATCAGTACTTC. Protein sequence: CAISESLKGERNQYF.

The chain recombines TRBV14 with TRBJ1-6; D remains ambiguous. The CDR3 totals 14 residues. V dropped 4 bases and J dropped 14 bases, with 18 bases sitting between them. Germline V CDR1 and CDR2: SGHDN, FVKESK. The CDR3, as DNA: TGTGCCAGCAGCCTCGCGCACGGGAATATCGCCCTCCACTTT. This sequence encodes CASSLAHGNIALHF.

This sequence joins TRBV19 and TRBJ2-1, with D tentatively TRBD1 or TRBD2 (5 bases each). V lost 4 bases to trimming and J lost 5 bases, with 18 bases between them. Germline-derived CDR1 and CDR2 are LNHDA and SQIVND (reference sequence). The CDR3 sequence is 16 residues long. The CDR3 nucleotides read TGTGCCAGTAGTACAACCTGGGCTCGAGGGGACAATGAGCAGTTCTTC. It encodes CASSTTWARGDNEQFF.

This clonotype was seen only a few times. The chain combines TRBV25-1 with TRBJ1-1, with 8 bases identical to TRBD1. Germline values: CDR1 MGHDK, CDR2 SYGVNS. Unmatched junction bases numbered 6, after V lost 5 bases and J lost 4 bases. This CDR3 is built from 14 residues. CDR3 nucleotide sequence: TGTGCCAGCAGTCGGGACAGGAGCCTCACTGAAGCTTTCTTT. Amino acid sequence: CASSRDRSLTEAFF. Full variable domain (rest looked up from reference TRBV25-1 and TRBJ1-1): EADIYQTPRYLVIGTGKKITLECSQTMGHDKMYWYQQDPGMELHLIHYSYGVNSTEKGDLSSESTVSRIRTEHFPLTLESARPSHTSQYLCASSRDRSLTEAFFGQGTRLTVV.

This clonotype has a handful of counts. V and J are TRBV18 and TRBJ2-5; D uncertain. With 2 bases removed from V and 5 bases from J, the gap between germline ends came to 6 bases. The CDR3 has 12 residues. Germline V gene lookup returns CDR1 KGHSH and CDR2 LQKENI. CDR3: CASSPFEETQYF. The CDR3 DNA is TGTGCCAGCTCACCATTTGAGGAGACCCAGTACTTC.

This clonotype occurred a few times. CDR3 DNA: TGTGCCAGCAGCGGTGGGACAGGGGGCGAAGGTGATGGCTACACCTTC. This sequence encodes CASSGGTGGEGDGYTF. The chain uses TRBV7-3 and TRBJ1-2; the match to TRBD1 covers 12 bases. In germline, CDR1 is SGHTA, CDR2 FQGTGA. V lost 5 bases to trimming and J lost 6 bases; unmatched junction nucleotides: 10. CDR3 length equals 16 residues.

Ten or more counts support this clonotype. The CDR3 DNA reads as TGCGCCAGCAGCCAAGATACTCGGCGGGGGCACTCCTACGAGCAGTACTTC. Translating gives CASSQDTRRGHSYEQYF. The rearrangement uses TRBV4-3 and TRBJ2-7, with D perhaps TRBD2 (7 bases). Germline CDR1 LGHNA, CDR2 YSLEER. Between the trimmed V and J ends, which lost 0 bases and 0 bases, there was a span of 15 bases. The CDR3 is made up of 17 amino acids.

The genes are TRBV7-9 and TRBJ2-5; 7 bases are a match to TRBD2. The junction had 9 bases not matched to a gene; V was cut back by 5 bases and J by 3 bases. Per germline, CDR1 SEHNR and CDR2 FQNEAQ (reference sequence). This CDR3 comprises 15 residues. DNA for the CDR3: TGTGCCAGCAGCCAAGGGACTACCGGGGAAGAGACCCAGTACTTC. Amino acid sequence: CASSQGTTGEETQYF.

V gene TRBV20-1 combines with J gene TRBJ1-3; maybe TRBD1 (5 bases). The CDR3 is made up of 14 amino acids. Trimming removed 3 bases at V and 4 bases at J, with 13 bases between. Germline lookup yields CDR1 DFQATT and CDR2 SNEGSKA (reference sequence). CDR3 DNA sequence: TGCAGTGCTAGCCCGGGGGGTCCCGGAAACACCATATATTTT. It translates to CSASPGGPGNTIYF.

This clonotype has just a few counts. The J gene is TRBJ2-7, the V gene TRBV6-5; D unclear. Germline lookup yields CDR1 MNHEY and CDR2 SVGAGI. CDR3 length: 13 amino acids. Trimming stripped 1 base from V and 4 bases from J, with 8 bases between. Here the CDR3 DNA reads TGTGCCAGCAGTTACTTTGGTGGTTACGAGCAGTACTTC. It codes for CASSYFGGYEQYF.

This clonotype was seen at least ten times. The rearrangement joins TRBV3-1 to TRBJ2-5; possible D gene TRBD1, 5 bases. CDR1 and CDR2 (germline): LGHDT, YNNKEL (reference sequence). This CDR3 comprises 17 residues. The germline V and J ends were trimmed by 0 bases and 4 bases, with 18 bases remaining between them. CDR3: CASSQEVGRSRPETQYF. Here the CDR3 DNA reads TGTGCCAGCAGCCAAGAGGTGGGGCGGTCGAGGCCAGAGACCCAGTACTTC.